Below, one TCR beta chain is given with its context. Antigen: not known. The CDR3 loop spans 15 amino acids. The germline V and J ends were trimmed by 3 bases and 4 bases, with 13 bases remaining between them. Germline loops: CDR1 SGHTA, CDR2 FQGNSA. MiXCR, run by TCRdb on the PCR reads, gives a single entry per CDR3 protein. The sample holds around 470,000 distinct CDR3 sequences, about 21% seen once. This sample is part of a study of molecular identifiers for immune sequencing clone quantification. Study as a whole: Replicates partitioned RNA from approximately 20,000 or 100,000 naive CD8 cells into five parts, sequencing four.

Sorting isolated naive CD8 T cells as CD8+CD4-CCR7+CD45RA+ events. Findings and limits, study-wide: Barcodes shared by identical TCR molecules could lead to underestimated sizes of highly expanded clones.

This clonotype was sampled from a human donor in good health. Some libraries in this study had Jurkat cell RNA spiked in. The chain is built from TRBV7-2 and TRBJ1-5; D gene ambiguous. The sample consisted of naive CD8+ T cells from blood, with Jurkat cell RNA spiked in. Subset: FACS-sorted CD8+CD4-CCR7+CD45RA+ naive T cells. In DNA form, the CDR3 reads TGTGCCAGCAGCTTGATGGGCACGGGAAATCAGCCCCAGCATTTT. As protein: CASSLMGTGNQPQHF.